These 23 T cell receptor beta chains share one sample of origin, sequenced in a study of blood T cell repertoires in COVID-19. Clones were read by immunoSEQ multiplex PCR, and TCRdb kept only the in-frame ones, dropping some. The sample includes approximately 150,000 clones, roughly four fifths of them seen just once. Material for sequencing was PBMCs or T cells enriched from blood (not recorded which). Every receptor here comes from a woman aged 45-60 years with acute COVID-19.

V gene TRBV5-1 combines with J gene TRBJ1-1, with 7 bases matching TRBD1. CDR3 size: 14 residues. Germline trimming cut 4 bases from V and 12 bases from J; bases unmatched to any gene: 15. Germline CDR1 and CDR2: SGHRS and YFSETQ. CDR3 in amino acids: CASSRDRATPGTFF. CDR3 DNA sequence: TGCGCCAGCAGCAGAGACAGGGCGACCCCGGGAACTTTCTTT.

This chain connects TRBV24-1 to TRBJ1-2; 7 bases fit TRBD1. The germline V gene has CDR1 KGHDR and CDR2 SFDVKD. V lost 3 bases and J lost 5; bases outside the gene matches: 8. CDR3 length: 15 amino acids. The CDR3 sequence is CATSDPSTGDYGYTF. The DNA for the CDR3 is TGTGCCACCAGTGATCCGAGTACAGGGGATTATGGCTACACCTTC.

This clone appeared many times. V usage is TRBV3-1 (or the pseudogene TRBV3-2) and J usage is TRBJ1-1; D possibly corresponds to TRBD1 (5 bases). The CDR3 loop spans 13 amino acids. Trimming shortened V by 3 bases and J by 5 bases, and 10 bases separated the two germline ends. Germline V gene lookup returns CDR1 LGHDT and CDR2 YNNKEL (reference sequence). The CDR3 region has the DNA TGTGCCAGCAGCCATGATAGGGGTACTGAAGCTTTCTTT. As protein: CASSHDRGTEAFF.

The chain uses TRBV7-9 and TRBJ1-6; D is unclear. Trimming removed 4 bases at V and 8 bases at J, with 12 bases between. This CDR3 spans 14 amino acids. Germline V lookup: CDR1 SEHNR, CDR2 FQNEAQ (reference sequence). Here the CDR3 reads CASSYRAGDSPLHF. CDR3 sequence (DNA): TGTGCCAGCAGCTATAGGGCGGGTGATTCACCCCTCCACTTT.

The rearrangement joins TRBV29-1 to TRBJ1-5; D may be TRBD1 (6 bases). CDR1 is SQVTM, CDR2 ANQGSEA, per germline. The CDR3 is 14 residues long. The V gene lost 4 bases and the J gene lost 7 bases, with 17 bases spanning the gap. CDR3 in amino acids: CSVGGGDPGQPQHF. The CDR3 DNA is TGCAGCGTTGGAGGGGGGGATCCGGGACAGCCCCAGCATTTT.

The chain couples TRBV27 to TRBJ2-3; TRBD1 might be the D (6 bases). Trimming left V 1 base short and J 12 bases short, with 20 bases between. The CDR3 has 15 residues. Per germline, CDR1 MNHEY and CDR2 SMNVEV (reference sequence). CDR3 amino acids: CASSLYEAGNRAQYF. CDR3 sequence (DNA): TGTGCCAGCAGTTTATACGAAGCCGGGAACAGGGCCCAGTATTTT.

A note on this clone: The sample contains more than one DNA sequence encoding this CDR3. V usage is TRBV9 and J usage is TRBJ1-1; TRBD1 is a possible D gene (5 bases). The germline V and J ends were trimmed by 3 bases and 3 bases, with 12 bases remaining between them. The CDR3 length is 14 residues. Germline CDR1 SGDLS, CDR2 YYNGEE. The CDR3 DNA follows: TGTGCCAGCAGCGCCGGGCCGGGGGACACTGAAGCTTTCTTT. It encodes CASSAGPGDTEAFF. The variable domain in full, with the rest retrieved from reference TRBV9 and TRBJ1-1, is DSGVTQTPKHLITATGQRVTLRCSPRSGDLSVYWYQQSLDQGLQFLIQYYNGEERAKGNILERFSAQQFPDLHSELNLSSLELGDSALYFCASSAGPGDTEAFFGQGTRLTVV.

The chain has TRBV5-5 and TRBJ1-1, with a weak D call TRBD1 (6 bases). This CDR3 comprises 13 residues. Germline CDR1 is SGHKS and CDR2 is YYEKEE (reference sequence). V lost 7 bases and J 0 bases, leaving 10 bases between the germline ends. The CDR3 region has the DNA TGTGCCAGCCGACAGGAGATGAACACTGAAGCTTTCTTT. It yields the protein CASRQEMNTEAFF.

Remarks on this clone: Other DNA sequences in the same sample also yield this CDR3. For the CDR3, the DNA is TGCGCCAGCAGCTTGGAGGGCAGGGGCACAGATACGCAGTATTTT. It yields the protein CASSLEGRGTDTQYF. V gene TRBV5-1 combines with J gene TRBJ2-3; tentative D call: TRBD1 (5 bases). V lost 0 bases to trimming and J lost 1 base, with 9 bases between them. The germline V gene has CDR1 SGHRS and CDR2 YFSETQ. The length of the CDR3 is 15 residues. The whole variable domain, remainder taken from reference TRBV5-1 and TRBJ2-3, is KAGVTQTPRYLIKTRGQQVTLSCSPISGHRSVSWYQQTPGQGLQFLFEYFSETQRNKGNFPGRFSGRQFSNSRSEMNVSTLELGDSALYLCASSLEGRGTDTQYFGPGTRLTVL.

As DNA, the CDR3 is TGTGCCAGCAGCGTAGGAGTCAGGGAACTATCTGGAAACACCATATATTTT. It is translated as CASSVGVRELSGNTIYF. V and J are TRBV9 and TRBJ1-3; TRBD1 might be the D (5 bases). The CDR3 is 17 amino acids. Germline assignment: CDR1 SGDLS and CDR2 YYNGEE. Deletions cut 0 bases from V and 1 base from J, with 14 bases between.

This clone was seen ten or more times. The chain couples TRBV7-6 to TRBJ2-7, with D uncertain. Germline assignment: CDR1 SGHVS and CDR2 FNYEAQ. This CDR3 has 13 residues. With 1 base removed from V and 3 bases from J, the gap between germline ends came to 7 bases. CDR3 in amino acids: CASSLDFDYEQYF. The CDR3 coding sequence is TGTGCCAGCAGCTTAGACTTCGACTACGAGCAGTACTTC.

CDR3: CASSIDGTQGGYGYTF. Written as DNA, the CDR3 is TGTGCCAGTAGTATAGATGGGACACAGGGGGGCTATGGCTACACCTTC. The V gene is TRBV19, the J gene TRBJ1-2, with TRBD1 identical over 8 bases. The CDR3 has 16 amino acids. V was clipped by 0 bases and J by 4 bases; unmatched bases: 7. Germline V lookup: CDR1 LNHDA, CDR2 SQIVND (reference sequence).

The J gene is TRBJ2-7, the V gene TRBV30, with D maybe TRBD2 (5 bases). The germline V gene encodes CDR1 GTSNPN and CDR2 SVGIG (reference sequence). The CDR3 loop spans 12 amino acids. CDR3 nucleotides: TGTGCTTCCACTGGGAGCTCCTACGAGCAGTACTTC. The encoded protein is CASTGSSYEQYF.

This rearrangement joins TRBV5-1 to TRBJ1-1; D uncertain. CDR3 size: 14 residues. Trimming cost V 4 bases and J 2 bases, with 12 bases left between them. From germline, CDR1 is SGHRS and CDR2 YFSETQ. Written as DNA, the CDR3 is TGCGCCAGCAGCCGGAGGGCAGAAAACACTGAAGCTTTCTTT. The encoded protein is CASSRRAENTEAFF.

The chain joins TRBV7-3 to TRBJ2-3; 8 bases fit TRBD1. Per the germline V gene, CDR1 is SGHTA and CDR2 is FQGTGA. The J segment lost 1 base and the V segment lost 2 bases, leaving 5 bases of the junction unmatched. This CDR3 region has 16 residues. The CDR3 region has the DNA TGTGCCAGCAGCTTATTGCCAGGGGGCGGCACAGATACGCAGTATTTT. It is translated as CASSLLPGGGTDTQYF.

The rearrangement uses TRBV6-2 or TRBV6-3 and TRBJ1-6; 7 nucleotides align to TRBD1. With 1 base clipped from V and 8 bases from J, the junction kept 8 bases outside the gene matches. The CDR3 sequence is 16 residues long. Germline values: CDR1 MNHEY, CDR2 SVGEGT. The DNA of the CDR3 is TGTGCCAGCAGTTACTGGGATTTCGACAGGGATTCACCCCTCCACTTT. Its protein product is CASSYWDFDRDSPLHF.

This chain links TRBV2 with TRBJ2-7, with no clear D. Deletions cut 4 bases from V and 0 bases from J, with 4 bases between. The CDR3 runs to 12 residues. CDR1 is SNHLY and CDR2 is FYNNEI in the germline V gene. Here the CDR3 DNA reads TGTGCCAGCAGTGTCGGCTCCTACGAGCAGTACTTC. Protein product: CASSVGSYEQYF.

V usage is TRBV9 and J usage is TRBJ2-3; 7 nucleotides align to TRBD2. The V and J ends lost 0 bases and 0 bases, in that order; junction bases with no gene match: 4. The CDR3 consists of 16 residues. Germline values: CDR1 SGDLS, CDR2 YYNGEE. The CDR3 DNA follows: TGTGCCAGCAGCGTAGAGGCTAGCGGAAGCACAGATACGCAGTATTTT. Its translation: CASSVEASGSTDTQYF.

V is TRBV7-8 and J is TRBJ2-5; 11 bases are a match to TRBD2. The V segment lost 3 bases and the J segment 5 bases; nucleotides outside the gene matches: 8. Germline values: CDR1 SGHVS, CDR2 FQNEAQ. CDR3 length: 16 amino acids. This CDR3 is CASSLKLAGVGETQYF. The CDR3 bases are TGTGCCAGCAGCTTGAAACTAGCGGGAGTAGGCGAGACCCAGTACTTC.

This rearrangement joins TRBV6-2 or TRBV6-3 to TRBJ2-1, with 10 bases that match TRBD2. V shed 2 bases and J 5 bases; nucleotides not matched to a gene: 0. Germline lookup yields CDR1 MNHEY and CDR2 SVGEGT. The CDR3 is 14 amino acids. The CDR3 sequence: CASSYLAGDNEQFF. In DNA, the CDR3 is TGTGCCAGCAGTTACCTAGCGGGAGACAATGAGCAGTTCTTC.

V is TRBV7-9 and J is TRBJ2-3; 9 bases line up with TRBD2. The germline V gene has CDR1 SEHNR and CDR2 FQNEAQ (reference sequence). The CDR3 sequence is 13 residues long. V lost 4 bases and J lost 8; bases outside the gene matches: 4. The CDR3, as DNA: TGTGCCAGCAGCTCCGGGACTAGCAGTACGCAGTATTTT. This encodes CASSSGTSSTQYF.

This sequence joins TRBV9 and TRBJ2-3; D is uncertain. Trimming removed 3 bases at V and 1 base at J, with 15 bases between. The CDR3 contains 16 residues. Per germline, CDR1 SGDLS and CDR2 YYNGEE. CDR3 sequence reads: CASSGRNLGRTDTQYF. The CDR3 coding sequence is TGTGCCAGCAGCGGACGGAACTTGGGCCGCACAGATACGCAGTATTTT.

J is TRBJ1-3 and V is TRBV5-1; 8 bases align to TRBD1. Germline trimming cut 4 bases from V and 2 bases from J; bases unmatched to any gene: 5. This CDR3 region has 15 residues. Germline CDR1 SGHRS, CDR2 YFSETQ. The CDR3 reads CASSRTGGAGNTIYF. The CDR3 nucleotides read TGCGCCAGCAGCCGAACAGGGGGAGCTGGAAACACCATATATTTT. The full variable domain, its missing parts supplied by reference TRBV5-1 and TRBJ1-3, is KAGVTQTPRYLIKTRGQQVTLSCSPISGHRSVSWYQQTPGQGLQFLFEYFSETQRNKGNFPGRFSGRQFSNSRSEMNVSTLELGDSALYLCASSRTGGAGNTIYFGEGSWLTVV.